The clone carrying this T cell receptor beta chain was seen a few times. Amplified regions were TCR beta CDR3 sequences from RNA transcripts. Carried out on the TCR CDR3, a first-round RT-PCR used the HTBI primer set. TCRdb reprocessed the multiplex PCR reads with MiXCR, giving one entry per CDR3 protein. The table has about 550,000 distinct CDR3 sequences, about 20% seen once. The sample originates from a study of T cells in Graves' hyperthyroidism and ophthalmopathy. With 4 bases removed from V and 10 bases from J, the gap between germline ends came to 22 bases. Germline CDR1 reads LGHDT; CDR2 reads YNNKEL (reference sequence). The CDR3 runs to 15 residues.

What was sequenced was blood. This chain connects TRBV3-1 to TRBJ2-5; D tentatively reads TRBD1 or TRBD2 (5 bases each). The TCR originated in a young man with Graves' hyperthyroidism. The CDR3 bases are TGTGCCAGCAGCCTAGGGGTAGGACTCGGTGATGGCCAGTACTTC. Encoded protein: CASSLGVGLGDGQYF.